The clone carrying this T cell receptor beta chain was counted a few times. From germline, CDR1 is MNHNS and CDR2 SASEGT. Trimming cost V 5 bases and J 1 base; bases outside gene matches: 3. CDR3 length: 14 amino acids. 13 Jbeta primers and 60 Vbeta primers were used for the PCR. TCRdb's copy holds only in-frame clones and misses some; the assay was immunoSEQ multiplex PCR. Of approximately 50,000 clones listed, 60% to 85% are singletons. The data derive from a study of cytomegalovirus exposure and HLA in healthy donors. The receptor's source is a man younger than 40 in good health and CMV-seropositive. Sequencing was carried out using PBMCs. The chain couples TRBV6-1 to TRBJ1-1, with 8 bases fitting TRBD1. CDR3 amino acids: CASSMGQANTEAFF. CDR3 bases: TGTGCCAGCAGTATGGGACAGGCGAACACTGAAGCTTTCTTT.